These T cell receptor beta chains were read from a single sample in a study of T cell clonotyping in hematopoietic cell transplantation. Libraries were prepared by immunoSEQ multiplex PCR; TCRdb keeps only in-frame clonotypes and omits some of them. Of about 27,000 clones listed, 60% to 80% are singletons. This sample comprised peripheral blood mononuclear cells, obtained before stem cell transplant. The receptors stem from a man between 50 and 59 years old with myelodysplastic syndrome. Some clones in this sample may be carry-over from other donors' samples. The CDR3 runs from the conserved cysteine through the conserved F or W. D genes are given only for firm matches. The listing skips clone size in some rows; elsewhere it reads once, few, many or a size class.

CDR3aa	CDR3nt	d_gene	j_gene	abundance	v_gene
CSVVDRDTGELFF	TGCAGCGTTGTGGACAGGGACACCGGGGAGCTGTTTTTT	TRBD1	TRBJ2-2	.	TRBV29-1
CASSQDTGGASNEQFF	TGTGCCAGCAGCCAAGATACGGGAGGGGCGAGTAATGAGCAGTTCTTC	TRBD2	TRBJ2-1	.	TRBV4-2
CATSTGLARNEQFF	TGTGCCACCAGCACAGGACTAGCGAGGAATGAGCAGTTCTTC	TRBD2	TRBJ2-1	.	TRBV15
CASSLTYTGTSEFQTNYGYTF	TGTGCCAGCAGTTTGACCTACACCGGGACATCGGAGTTCCAAACTAACTATGGCTACACCTTC	.	TRBJ1-2	.	TRBV28
CASSELSVGGTTDTQYF	TGTGCCAGCAGTGAATTGTCGGTAGGGGGGACCACAGATACGCAGTATTTT	.	TRBJ2-3	few	TRBV6-1
CAWSVGQNYGYTF	TGTGCCTGGAGTGTTGGGCAGAACTATGGCTACACCTTC	.	TRBJ1-2	.	TRBV30
CAWSAGLAGGIRELFF	TGTGCCTGGAGTGCGGGACTAGCGGGAGGGATCAGGGAGCTGTTTTTT	TRBD2	TRBJ2-2	.	TRBV30
CASSLGGWLAGLSVGTQYF	TGTGCCAGCAGCCTAGGGGGTTGGCTAGCGGGGCTCTCCGTTGGGACCCAGTACTTC	TRBD2	TRBJ2-5	.	TRBV7-2
CAAVISRYEQYF	TGTGCCGCCGTTATATCGCGCTACGAGCAGTACTTC	.	TRBJ2-7	.	TRBV30
CASSYSKLVRQSYF	TGTGCCAGCAGTTACTCGAAGTTGGTACGGCAGTCCTACTTC	.	TRBJ1-2	.	TRBV6-5
CASSEWVGGNEKLFF	TGTGCCAGCAGTGAATGGGTAGGGGGCAATGAAAAACTGTTTTTT	TRBD1	TRBJ1-4	.	TRBV6-1
CAIPRTVNTEAFF	TGCGCCATCCCTCGGACAGTGAACACTGAAGCTTTCTTT	.	TRBJ1-1	.	TRBV10-1
CAWTQRGQGAPQHF	TGTGCCTGGACCCAAAGGGGACAGGGGGCGCCCCAGCATTTT	TRBD1	TRBJ1-5	.	TRBV30
CAWSPDLWTKNIQYF	TGTGCCTGGAGCCCGGATTTGTGGACCAAAAACATTCAGTACTTC	.	TRBJ2-4	once	TRBV30
CAWSPGGGYEQYF	TGTGCCTGGAGTCCCGGGGGGGGCTACGAGCAGTACTTC	TRBD2	TRBJ2-7	.	TRBV30
CSVFTSGQETQYF	TGCAGCGTTTTCACTAGCGGCCAAGAGACCCAGTACTTC	TRBD2	TRBJ2-5	.	TRBV29-1
CASSVAPGGTGELFF	TGTGCCAGCAGCGTAGCTCCGGGCGGCACCGGGGAGCTGTTTTTT	.	TRBJ2-2	few	TRBV9
CAILQEPGEETQYF	TGTGCCATCCTACAGGAGCCGGGGGAAGAGACCCAGTACTTC	.	TRBJ2-5	.	TRBV2
CAWNSGYKTGELFF	TGTGCCTGGAATTCCGGGTACAAAACCGGGGAGCTGTTTTTT	.	TRBJ2-2	.	TRBV30
CSVSSGSGYTF	TGCAGCGTCTCCTCGGGGAGCGGCTACACCTTC	.	TRBJ1-2	.	TRBV29-1
CASSEGLKAFF	TGTGCCAGCAGTGAAGGGTTGAAGGCTTTCTTT	.	TRBJ1-1	once	TRBV25-1
CASSVSGANVLTF	TGTGCCAGCAGCGTCTCTGGGGCCAACGTCCTGACTTTC	.	TRBJ2-6	.	TRBV27
CAWIVQGLDSPLHF	TGTGCCTGGATAGTGCAGGGCCTAGATTCACCCCTCCACTTT	.	TRBJ1-6	.	TRBV30
CASSQVPQETQYF	TGTGCCAGCAGCCAAGTGCCCCAGGAGACCCAGTACTTC	.	TRBJ2-5	.	TRBV14